This T cell receptor beta chain was obtained from a study of control samples from healthy donors and cancer patients. TCRdb's table, derived via immunoSEQ multiplex PCR, lists solely in-frame clones and lacks some. Altogether some 150,000 clones are present, around 93% being singletons, with the ten largest covering about 4%. The sequence derives from a woman in her fifties or sixties in good health. Sequenced material: blood.

CDR3 DNA: TGTGCCAGTACCCTATCGACAGTCTCTGCTGGAAACACCATATATTTT. Protein sequence: CASTLSTVSAGNTIYF. V is TRBV19 and J is TRBJ1-3; maybe TRBD1 (5 bases). From germline, CDR1 is LNHDA and CDR2 SQIVND (reference sequence). V was pared by 7 bases and J by 2 bases, with 18 bases between. CDR3 length: 16 residues.